A selection of T cell receptor beta chains follows, all from one sample in a study of sequential checkpoint blockade in melanoma. The protocol was immunoSEQ multiplex PCR, while the TCRdb copy is restricted to in-frame clones and leaves out a portion. The table lists some 10,000 clones, around 75% of them singletons. The starting material was CD8+ T cells sorted from blood (inferred from file names), obtained from a patient given nivolumab and ipilimumab in sequence. All receptors come from a human donor with melanoma. Each CDR3 is given with its conserved first and last residue. Fields, in order: V gene, J gene, D gene, clone size, CDR3 DNA, CDR3 protein. D genes are given only for firm matches. Clone size is not always given. Where it is, it says once, few, many or a class for expanded clones.

TRBV6-5	TRBJ2-1	TRBD2	medium-sized	TGTGCCAGCAGTTACTCTGCGGGAGGCAATGAGCAGTTCTTC	CASSYSAGGNEQFF
TRBV6-5	TRBJ2-7	TRBD2	large	TGTGCCAGCAGACACACTAGCGGGGACTCCTACGAGCAGTACTTC	CASRHTSGDSYEQYF
TRBV19	TRBJ2-3	TRBD2	few	TGTGCCAGTAGTACCGGGACTAGCGGGAGTGTTACGCAGTATTTT	CASSTGTSGSVTQYF
TRBV2	TRBJ2-2	.	.	TGTGCCAGCAGTGAACCTACAGGGATCACCGGGGAGCTGTTTTTT	CASSEPTGITGELFF
TRBV4-2	TRBJ1-5	TRBD1	.	TGTGCCAGCAGCCAAGATACAGGGGTGAACAATCAGCCCCAGCATTTT	CASSQDTGVNNQPQHF
TRBV9	TRBJ1-3	.	.	TGTGCCAGCAGCTCAGAAGTCCGTGCCTCTGGAAACACCATATATTTT	CASSSEVRASGNTIYF
TRBV4-1	TRBJ2-7	TRBD1	.	TGCGCCAGCAGCCAAGTGGACAGGGCATACGAGCAGTACTTC	CASSQVDRAYEQYF
TRBV15	TRBJ2-3	.	.	TGTGCCACCAGCCTTAGCTTCAATAGCGGCACAGATACGCAGTATTTT	CATSLSFNSGTDTQYF
TRBV7-6	TRBJ2-3	.	few	TGTGCCAGCAGCCGGGACAAACGGCACATGACGCAGTATTTT	CASSRDKRHMTQYF
TRBV27	TRBJ2-7	TRBD1	.	TGTGCCAGCGCCAACAGGGGTCTCTACGAGCAGTACTTC	CASANRGLYEQYF
TRBV19	TRBJ2-7	TRBD1	.	TGTGCCAGTAGTACCGGGACAGGGCTAAGCGAGCAGTACTTC	CASSTGTGLSEQYF
TRBV18	TRBJ2-2	.	.	TGTGCCAGCTCACCCCTTCCGGGAAACACCGGGGAGCTGTTTTTT	CASSPLPGNTGELFF
TRBV4-1	TRBJ2-1	TRBD2	.	TGCGCCAGCAGCCACGGACTAGCGGGACTTGAGCAGTTCTTC	CASSHGLAGLEQFF
TRBV29-1	TRBJ2-1	.	.	TGCAGCGTATCCCCGACAGGATCCAATGAGCAGTTCTTC	CSVSPTGSNEQFF
TRBV19	TRBJ1-2	TRBD1	large	TGTGCCAGTAGTATCGGGACAGGGGTAGGCTACACCTTC	CASSIGTGVGYTF
TRBV15	TRBJ2-3	.	few	TGTGCCACCAGCTTCGCGGGACTTCATACGCAGTATTTT	CATSFAGLHTQYF
TRBV28	TRBJ2-7	TRBD2	.	TGTGCCAGCAGACCTCTAGCGGATTACGAGCAGTACTTC	CASRPLADYEQYF
TRBV5-5	TRBJ2-5	TRBD1	.	TGTGCCAGCAGCTTGAGCGGACAGGGGCGAGAGACCCAGTACTTC	CASSLSGQGRETQYF
TRBV7-6	TRBJ2-1	TRBD1	once	TGTGCCAGCAGCTTAGGGACAGGCGATTACAATGAGCAGTTCTTC	CASSLGTGDYNEQFF
TRBV9	TRBJ2-1	.	.	TGTGCCAGCAGCTCAGAACCTGGGCTTAATGAGCAGTTCTTC	CASSSEPGLNEQFF
TRBV25-1	TRBJ1-1	.	.	TGTGCCAGCAGGACCCCGGGGTATTTGAACACTGAAGCTTTCTTT	CASRTPGYLNTEAFF
TRBV7-2	TRBJ2-1	TRBD2	.	TGTGCCAGCAGTTCGACTAGCGGGAGGACGCACCCCTACAATGAGCAGTTCTTC	CASSSTSGRTHPYNEQFF
TRBV4-1	TRBJ2-1	TRBD2	.	TGCGCCAGCAGCCAAGCGGAGACTAGCGGGAGCCTTGAGCAGTTCTTC	CASSQAETSGSLEQFF
TRBV25-1	TRBJ2-7	TRBD2	.	TGTGCCAGCAGCGCATCCCTGACTAGCGGGCAAACCTACGAGCAGTACTTC	CASSASLTSGQTYEQYF
TRBV7-8	TRBJ2-1	.	.	TGTGCCAGCAGCTTGGAGTCGACCTACAATGAGCAGTTCTTC	CASSLESTYNEQFF
TRBV7-3	TRBJ2-5	.	.	TGTGCCAGCAGCTTATTTCCGGGAGTTGGTGAGGAGACCCAGTACTTC	CASSLFPGVGEETQYF
TRBV7-9	TRBJ1-4	.	.	TGTGCCAGCAGCCATAGCCTAACATACGCTTCAACTAATGAAAAACTGTTTTTT	CASSHSLTYASTNEKLFF
TRBV9	TRBJ1-2	TRBD1	.	TGTGCCAGCAGCGCGACAGGGAGGGGCTACACCTTC	CASSATGRGYTF
TRBV19	TRBJ1-1	.	few	TGTGCCAGTAGTATCGGGGAGAACACTGAAGCTTTCTTT	CASSIGENTEAFF
TRBV10-1	TRBJ2-1	TRBD2	.	TGCGCCAGCTCGGGCGGGAGGGCCCCCCATGAGCAGTTCTTC	CASSGGRAPHEQFF
TRBV6-5	TRBJ1-2	.	.	TGTGCCAGCAGTTTGCGGGAAGCTAACTATGGCTACACCTTC	CASSLREANYGYTF
TRBV5-6	TRBJ1-1	.	once	TGTGCCAGCAGCTATGGGAGGGCTGGAGCTTTCTTT	CASSYGRAGAFF
TRBV10-3	TRBJ1-2	.	medium-sized	TGTGCCATCAGTGAGTCTCCACAGGCGGCCCTTAACTATGGCTACACCTTC	CAISESPQAALNYGYTF
TRBV9	TRBJ1-5	.	.	TGTGCCAGCAGCGTAGACGGGGGGGGCCAGCCCCAGCATTTT	CASSVDGGGQPQHF
TRBV9	TRBJ2-7	TRBD1	few	TGTGCCAGCAGCGTAAGGACAGGGGGCGTAAACGAGCAGTACTTC	CASSVRTGGVNEQYF
TRBV2	TRBJ2-7	TRBD1	.	TGTGCCAGCAGTGAGGCGGCAGGGGGCTACGAGCAGTACTTC	CASSEAAGGYEQYF
TRBV7-9	TRBJ1-4	TRBD1	.	TGTGCCAGCAGCCCCCAAGGTATCGGGACAGACAATAATGAAAAACTGTTTTTT	CASSPQGIGTDNNEKLFF
TRBV9	TRBJ1-1	TRBD1	.	TGTGCCAGCAGCTTTTCCGACAGGGGAGAGAGTGAAGCTTTCTTT	CASSFSDRGESEAFF
TRBV30	TRBJ2-2	TRBD2	.	TGTGCCTGGAGCCTAGCGGGAGCGAACACCGGGGAGCTGTTTTTT	CAWSLAGANTGELFF
TRBV7-9	TRBJ2-1	TRBD2	few	TGTGCCAGCAGCTCCAGCGGGAGGACCGAGGAGCAGTTCTTC	CASSSSGRTEEQFF
TRBV19	TRBJ2-7	.	few	TGTGCCAGTAGTCCGGCCGAGGGTGTCTACGAGCAGTACTTC	CASSPAEGVYEQYF
TRBV27	TRBJ2-7	TRBD2	.	TGTGCCAGCAGTCCCCGGGGGGGCGGTTACGAGCAGTACTTC	CASSPRGGGYEQYF
TRBV29-1	TRBJ2-7	.	.	TGCAGCGTGATGGACACCGGCTCCTACAAGCAGTACTTC	CSVMDTGSYKQYF